This T cell receptor (beta chain) is drawn from a study of cytomegalovirus exposure and HLA in healthy donors. V was clipped by 5 bases and J by 6 bases, with 23 bases between them. Germline V gene sequence: CDR1 KGHSH, CDR2 LQKENI. The length of the CDR3 is 16 residues. PCR used 60 Vbeta primers and 13 Jbeta primers. Sequenced by immunoSEQ multiplex PCR; TCRdb stores in-frame clones only, minus some. The top ten clones hold about 2.5% of a sample with over 200,000 clones, 77% of them seen once. This clone appeared a few times. The chain combines TRBV18 with TRBJ2-7, with D possibly TRBD2 on 6 matching bases. This receptor was taken from a woman aged 55-70 years in good health and CMV-seropositive. The sample comprised PBMCs. The CDR3 region is CASSFIRDSGRGEQYF. The CDR3 DNA sequence: TGTGCCAGCTCATTTATCCGGGACTCGGGACGGGGCGAGCAGTACTTC.